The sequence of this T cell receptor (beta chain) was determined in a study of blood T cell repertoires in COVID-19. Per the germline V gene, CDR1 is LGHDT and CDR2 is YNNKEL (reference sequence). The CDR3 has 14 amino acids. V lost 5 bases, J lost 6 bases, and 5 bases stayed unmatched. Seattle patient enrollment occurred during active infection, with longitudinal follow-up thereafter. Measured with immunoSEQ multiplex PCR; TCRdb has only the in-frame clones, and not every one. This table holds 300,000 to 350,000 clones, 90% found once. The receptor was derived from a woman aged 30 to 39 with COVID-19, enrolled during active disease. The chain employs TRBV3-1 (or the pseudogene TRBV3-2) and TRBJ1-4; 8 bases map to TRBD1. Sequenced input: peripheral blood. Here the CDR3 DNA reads TGTGCCAGCAGCGACAGGGGCGAAGATGAAAAACTGTTTTTT. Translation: CASSDRGEDEKLFF.